A selection of T cell receptor beta chains follows, all from one sample in a study of vaccination effects on CD4 cells after COVID-19. Produced via immunoSEQ multiplex PCR; TCRdb's table is partial and in-frame only. The table shows tens of thousands of clones, with 65% to 75% occurring only once. These receptors are not linked to any known antigen. The source material was CD4+ T cells from PBMCs cultured with SARS-CoV-2 spike peptides, sampled before COVID-19 vaccination. The receptors here all came from a human donor who received a COVID-19 vaccine. CDR3s leave out the opening cysteine and the closing phenylalanine or tryptophan. D genes are given only for firm matches. The size of a clone is reported for some rows only, either as once, few or many, or as a class for expanded clones.

length: 12; J: TRBJ1-3; V: TRBV28; size: NA; D: NA; CDR3: ASSITVPVNTIY
length: 13; J: TRBJ1-3; V: TRBV30; size: NA; D: NA; CDR3: AWNTPSDSGNTIY
length: 11; J: TRBJ1-2; V: TRBV24-1; size: NA; D: NA; CDR3: ATSDRTGYGYT
length: 11; J: TRBJ2-3; V: TRBV5-6; size: few; D: NA; CDR3: ASSFGRADTQY
length: 12; J: TRBJ2-5; V: TRBV9; size: NA; D: NA; CDR3: ASSVSSLKETQY
length: 13; J: TRBJ2-1; V: TRBV5-4; size: NA; D: TRBD2; CDR3: ASSPGTSGNNEQF
length: 13; J: TRBJ2-1; V: TRBV18; size: NA; D: TRBD1; CDR3: ASSPGQNTYNEQF
length: 13; J: TRBJ1-2; V: TRBV6-4; size: NA; D: TRBD1; CDR3: ASSDGNRGIDGYT
length: 15; J: TRBJ2-6; V: TRBV4-1; size: once; D: NA; CDR3: ASSLVASDSGANVLT
length: 11; J: TRBJ2-7; V: TRBV6-5; size: NA; D: NA; CDR3: ASIQGGRYEQY
length: 15; J: TRBJ2-3; V: TRBV21-1; size: NA; D: NA; CDR3: ASSQIRQGVSTDTQY
length: 12; J: TRBJ2-7; V: TRBV11-2; size: NA; D: TRBD2; CDR3: ASSLVGGAAEQY
length: 11; J: TRBJ1-2; V: TRBV30; size: NA; D: NA; CDR3: ACPRGRNYGYT
length: 14; J: TRBJ2-1; V: TRBV3-1/TRBV3-2; size: NA; D: TRBD2; CDR3: ASSQSRLAGDNEQF
length: 13; J: TRBJ2-2; V: TRBV9; size: few; D: TRBD2; CDR3: ASSASSGNTGELF
length: 13; J: TRBJ1-2; V: TRBV5-6; size: NA; D: NA; CDR3: ASSLGRGATYGYT
length: 13; J: TRBJ2-5; V: TRBV18; size: few; D: NA; CDR3: ASSPRSGWSETQY
length: 11; J: TRBJ2-4; V: TRBV18; size: NA; D: NA; CDR3: ASSPAESGIQY
length: 13; J: TRBJ2-1; V: TRBV29-1; size: once; D: NA; CDR3: SVEATPTVDNEQF
length: 11; J: TRBJ1-1; V: TRBV18; size: NA; D: NA; CDR3: ASSPPVNTEAF
length: 11; J: TRBJ2-2; V: TRBV7-2; size: few; D: NA; CDR3: ASSFFARGELF
length: 17; J: TRBJ2-7; V: TRBV7-9; size: NA; D: TRBD2; CDR3: ASNYVPPLLAGEYYEQY
length: 11; J: TRBJ1-2; V: TRBV6-5; size: NA; D: NA; CDR3: ASTPPEGNGYT
length: 12; J: TRBJ2-2; V: TRBV10-3; size: NA; D: NA; CDR3: ATRTGSITGELF
length: 15; J: TRBJ2-3; V: TRBV10-3; size: NA; D: NA; CDR3: AISESRGGVGADTQY
length: 12; J: TRBJ1-4; V: TRBV10-1; size: once; D: TRBD1; CDR3: ASSDGRGNEKLF
length: 10; J: TRBJ2-1; V: TRBV11-2; size: NA; D: NA; CDR3: ASSPIHNEQF
length: 13; J: TRBJ2-7; V: TRBV6-1; size: NA; D: TRBD2; CDR3: ASSETSGGAYEQY
length: 14; J: TRBJ2-7; V: TRBV11-2; size: NA; D: TRBD2; CDR3: ASSSPSGGTTYEQY
length: 13; J: TRBJ2-5; V: TRBV7-9; size: once; D: TRBD2; CDR3: ASSPSGSPKETQY
length: 10; J: TRBJ1-1; V: TRBV5-1; size: once; D: NA; CDR3: ASSTSTTEAF
length: 12; J: TRBJ2-2; V: TRBV5-1; size: once; D: NA; CDR3: ASSLSRRSGELF
length: 11; J: TRBJ1-2; V: TRBV10-1; size: few; D: NA; CDR3: ASSEWVNYGYT
length: 9; J: TRBJ2-1; V: TRBV6-5; size: NA; D: TRBD2; CDR3: ASTTGGEQF
length: 13; J: TRBJ2-7; V: TRBV29-1; size: NA; D: TRBD1; CDR3: SVEIETGGIYEQY
length: 10; J: TRBJ1-5; V: TRBV12-3/TRBV12-4; size: NA; D: NA; CDR3: ASSEGVQPQH
length: 14; J: TRBJ1-5; V: TRBV19; size: NA; D: TRBD1; CDR3: ASSVGGTGGSQPQH
length: 12; J: TRBJ1-6; V: TRBV5-6; size: NA; D: NA; CDR3: ASSLYAGFSPLH
length: 14; J: TRBJ1-3; V: TRBV6-1; size: NA; D: NA; CDR3: ASSDQLGHSGNTIY
length: 14; J: TRBJ2-2; V: TRBV3-1/TRBV3-2; size: NA; D: TRBD1; CDR3: ASSLLGTGDTGELF
length: 14; J: TRBJ2-3; V: TRBV10-1; size: NA; D: NA; CDR3: ASSDPGRGGTDTQY
length: 12; J: TRBJ2-6; V: TRBV5-1; size: NA; D: NA; CDR3: ASEVRSGANVLT
length: 15; J: TRBJ1-3; V: TRBV27; size: NA; D: NA; CDR3: ASSRKWGGQSRNTIY
length: 13; J: TRBJ1-1; V: TRBV9; size: NA; D: TRBD1; CDR3: ASSTSGTGLHEAF
length: 12; J: TRBJ2-3; V: TRBV7-8; size: NA; D: NA; CDR3: ASSWDRSSGTQY
length: 13; J: TRBJ2-1; V: TRBV9; size: NA; D: NA; CDR3: ASSVAGGSYNEQF
length: 12; J: TRBJ1-5; V: TRBV11-2; size: NA; D: NA; CDR3: ASTVGPKDQPQH
length: 11; J: TRBJ2-5; V: TRBV10-2; size: NA; D: NA; CDR3: ASSLSTWETQY
length: 13; J: TRBJ1-2; V: TRBV6-5; size: NA; D: NA; CDR3: ASRGIGTDNYGYT